These T cell receptor beta chains were read from a single sample in a study of cytomegalovirus exposure and HLA in healthy donors. Sequenced by immunoSEQ multiplex PCR; TCRdb stores in-frame clones only, minus some. Of some 92,000 clones listed, around 80% were seen once; the top ten hold approximately 10%. Sequenced material: PBMCs. All receptors derive from a man between 18 and 35 years old in good health and CMV-seropositive. Both conserved end residues are part of each CDR3. Fields, in order: V gene, J gene, D gene, CDR3 DNA, CDR3 protein. D genes are given only for firm matches.

V gene: TRBV29-1
J gene: TRBJ2-2
D gene: .
CDR3 DNA: TGCAGCGTTGAAGATTTCGACAGTAACACCGGGGAGCTGTTTTTT
CDR3 protein: CSVEDFDSNTGELFF

V gene: TRBV29-1
J gene: TRBJ1-2
D gene: .
CDR3 DNA: TGCAGCGTTGGACGATCAGGGGATGGCTACACCTTC
CDR3 protein: CSVGRSGDGYTF

V gene: TRBV19
J gene: TRBJ1-1
D gene: .
CDR3 DNA: TGTGCCAGTACCACAACGGGGAACACTGAAGCTTTCTTT
CDR3 protein: CASTTTGNTEAFF

V gene: TRBV4-1
J gene: TRBJ2-1
D gene: TRBD2
CDR3 DNA: TGCGCCAGCAGCAGTACGCTTGGACTAGCGGGGGGCAATGAGCAGTTCTTC
CDR3 protein: CASSSTLGLAGGNEQFF

V gene: TRBV5-1
J gene: TRBJ2-7
D gene: TRBD1
CDR3 DNA: TGCGCCAGCAGCGGACAGGGTAGCTACGAGCAGTACTTC
CDR3 protein: CASSGQGSYEQYF

V gene: TRBV27
J gene: TRBJ2-6
D gene: TRBD1
CDR3 DNA: TGTGCCAGCAGTTTAGGCAGGGGGACCCCTGGGGCCAACGTCCTGACTTTC
CDR3 protein: CASSLGRGTPGANVLTF

V gene: TRBV5-4
J gene: TRBJ2-7
D gene: .
CDR3 DNA: TGTGCCAGCAGCTTCGACAGATACGAGCAGTACTTC
CDR3 protein: CASSFDRYEQYF

V gene: TRBV4-1
J gene: TRBJ2-7
D gene: TRBD1
CDR3 DNA: TGCGCCAGCAGCCCAGGACAGGGGAGCTCCTACGAGCAGTACTTC
CDR3 protein: CASSPGQGSSYEQYF

V gene: TRBV21-1
J gene: TRBJ1-1
D gene: .
CDR3 DNA: TGTGCCAGCAGCTCACCCGCGGGGGCTAGCACTGAAGCTTTCTTT
CDR3 protein: CASSSPAGASTEAFF

V gene: TRBV6-6
J gene: TRBJ2-1
D gene: TRBD1
CDR3 DNA: TGTGCCAGCAGTCAAACCGGGACAGGGTCATACAATGAGCAGTTCTTC
CDR3 protein: CASSQTGTGSYNEQFF

V gene: TRBV5-1
J gene: TRBJ2-1
D gene: .
CDR3 DNA: TGCGCCAGCAGCTTGTCTTATGAGCAGTTCTTC
CDR3 protein: CASSLSYEQFF